This TCR beta chain is drawn from a study of follicular helper T cells after annual influenza vaccination. The CDR3 extends over 14 amino acids. Trimming left V 7 bases short and J 0 bases short, with 9 bases between. CDR1 is MDHEN and CDR2 is SYDVKM in the germline V gene. The study's findings and limits: Successive annual vaccinations recalled a recurrent oligoclonal ICOS+CD38+ cTfh response with influenza-specific clonotypes.

Documented time point: 2015-2016 season, pre-vaccination. No donor had influenza vaccine in the prior 6 months; all lived in the community. Excluded were substance abuse, HIV/AIDS, active cancer, immunomodulatory drugs and active illness. Non-naive CD4+CXCR5+PD-1+ cTfh were sorted into ICOS+CD38+ and ICOS-CD38- fractions. To note about this clone: Its specificity is unknown.

The assay was immunoSEQ multiplex PCR, and TCRdb's table has in-frame clones only and misses some. The table lists several thousand clones, 82% of them singletons, with less than 2% in the top ten. The sample consisted of CXCR5+ CD38- circulating T follicular helper cells from blood, taken on the day of influenza vaccination. Subset noted: circulating Tfh, non-naive CD4+CXCR5+PD-1+ (ICOS+CD38+ or ICOS-CD38-). The rearrangement uses TRBV28 and TRBJ2-2; no definite D call. This clonotype originated in an adult who received the influenza vaccine. CDR3 in DNA: TGTGCCAGCACTAGAGACGCGAACACCGGGGAGCTGTTTTTT. Encoded protein: CASTRDANTGELFF.